This T cell receptor beta chain comes out of a study of cytomegalovirus exposure and HLA in healthy donors. Germline assignment: CDR1 MNHEY and CDR2 SVGAGI. The length of the CDR3 is 15 residues. After removal of 8 bases from V and 9 bases from J, the junction contained 15 bases not matched to a gene. Each donor was nominally healthy when sampled (though unrecorded immune exposures were likely). Comments on this clone: The antigen is undetermined. Other DNA sequences in the same sample also yield this CDR3.

The PCR made use of 60 Vbeta and 13 Jbeta primers. The repertoire was sequenced with immunoSEQ multiplex PCR; TCRdb's copy has only in-frame clones and lacks some. The table records about 200,000 clones, around four fifths of them present only once. Study-level findings and limits: Most TCR sequences were uncommon, yet certain public TCRs appeared in many donors. As confirmed in vitro, three CMV-associated chains were specific for CMV antigens. Associated with HLA alleles at 0.05 false discovery rate in a later analysis were approximately 17,000 TCR beta sequences.

The source is a male donor in good health and CMV-seronegative. The sequenced material came from PBMCs. The chain is built from TRBV6-5 and TRBJ2-5; 10 bases line up with TRBD1. In DNA form, the CDR3 reads TGTGCCAGCGGGGGGACCGGGACAGGGGAAGGGGCCCAGTACTTC. This encodes CASGGTGTGEGAQYF.